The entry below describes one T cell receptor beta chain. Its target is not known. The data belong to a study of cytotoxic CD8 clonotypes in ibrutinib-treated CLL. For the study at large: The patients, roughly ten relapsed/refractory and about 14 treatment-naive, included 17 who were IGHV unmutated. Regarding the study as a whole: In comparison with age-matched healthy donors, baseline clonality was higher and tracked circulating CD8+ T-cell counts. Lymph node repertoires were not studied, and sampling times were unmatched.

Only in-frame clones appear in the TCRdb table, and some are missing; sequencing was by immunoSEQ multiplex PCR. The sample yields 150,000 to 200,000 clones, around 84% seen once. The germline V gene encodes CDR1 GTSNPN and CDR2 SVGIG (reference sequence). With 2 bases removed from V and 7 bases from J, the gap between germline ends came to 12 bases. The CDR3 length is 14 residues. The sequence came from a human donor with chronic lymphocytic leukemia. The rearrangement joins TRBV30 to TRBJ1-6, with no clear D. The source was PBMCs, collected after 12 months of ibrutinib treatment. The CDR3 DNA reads TGTGCCTGGAGTTCGCAGAAAATGAATTCACCCCTCCACTTT. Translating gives CAWSSQKMNSPLHF.